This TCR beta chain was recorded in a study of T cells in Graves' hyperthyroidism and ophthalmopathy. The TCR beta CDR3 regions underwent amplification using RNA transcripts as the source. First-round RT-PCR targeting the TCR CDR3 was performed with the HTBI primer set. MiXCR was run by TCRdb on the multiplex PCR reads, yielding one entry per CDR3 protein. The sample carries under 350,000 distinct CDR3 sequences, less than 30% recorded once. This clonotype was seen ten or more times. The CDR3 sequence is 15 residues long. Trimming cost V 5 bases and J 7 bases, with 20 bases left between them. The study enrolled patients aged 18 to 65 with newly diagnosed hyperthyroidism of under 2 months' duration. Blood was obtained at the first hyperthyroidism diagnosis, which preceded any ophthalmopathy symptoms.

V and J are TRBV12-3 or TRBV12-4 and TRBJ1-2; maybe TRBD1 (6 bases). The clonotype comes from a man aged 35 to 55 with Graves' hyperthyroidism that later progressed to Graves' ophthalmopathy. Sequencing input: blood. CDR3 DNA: TGTGCCAGCAGTCCAAAGACAGGTCTCGGATCTGGCTACACCTTC. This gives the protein CASSPKTGLGSGYTF.